A single sample gave rise to the 12 T cell receptor beta chains below, sequenced in a study of cytomegalovirus exposure and HLA in healthy donors. PCR employed 60 Vbeta and 13 Jbeta primers. Method: immunoSEQ multiplex PCR; TCRdb's copy keeps in-frame clones and lacks some. The profile covers approximately 150,000 clones, with about 80% appearing a single time and more than 3% taken by the ten largest. The specimen was PBMCs. The receptors were gathered from a man younger than 45 in good health and CMV-seropositive.

This clone turned up a few times. The V gene is TRBV6-5, the J gene TRBJ1-1; tentative D call: TRBD1 (5 bases). Germline CDR1 is MNHEY and CDR2 is SVGAGI. The CDR3 is 16 residues long. The V end lost 1 base, the J end lost 1 base, and 13 bases lay between the germline ends. The CDR3 coding sequence is TGTGCCAGCAGTTACTGGGGCTTACAGACGAACACTGAAGCTTTCTTT. It yields the protein CASSYWGLQTNTEAFF.

In this sample, this clone turned up once. The V gene is TRBV7-2, the J gene TRBJ1-6, with 8 bases that match TRBD1. The CDR3 has 15 residues. V was pared by 6 bases and J by 10 bases, with 11 bases of the junction left unmatched. Per germline, CDR1 SGHTA and CDR2 FQGNSA. The CDR3 DNA sequence: TGTGCCAGCAGTACAGACAGGGGCCGGATGTCACCCCTCCACTTT. It translates to CASSTDRGRMSPLHF.

A note on this clone: Other DNA sequences within the sample encode an identical CDR3. The V and J genes are TRBV13 and TRBJ2-7; 8 bases fit TRBD1. The germline CDR1 and CDR2 sequences are PRHDT and FYEKMQ (reference sequence). CDR3 size: 14 residues. Trimming took 0 bases from V and 3 from J; bases not matched to a gene: 1. Here the CDR3 DNA reads TGTGCCAGCAGCTTAGGACAGGGGGTCTACGAGCAGTACTTC. Encoded protein: CASSLGQGVYEQYF.

The J gene is TRBJ1-5, the V gene TRBV27; D remains ambiguous. V was pared by 5 bases and J by 5 bases, with 4 bases between. The length of the CDR3 is 11 residues. Germline CDR1 reads MNHEY; CDR2 reads SMNVEV (reference sequence). The CDR3 spells CASSLHQPQHF. CDR3 DNA: TGTGCCAGCAGTCTTCATCAGCCCCAGCATTTT.

This clone has a single count. The V and J genes are TRBV11-2 and TRBJ2-1, with D possibly being TRBD1 (6 bases). V shed 5 bases and J shed 4 bases, with 15 bases lying between them. The CDR3 runs to 15 residues. Germline V gene data show CDR1 as SGHAT and CDR2 as FQNNGV. Here the CDR3 DNA reads TGTGCCAGCAGCCCTCGTGGGGGCGATTACAATGAGCAGTTCTTC. Amino acid sequence: CASSPRGGDYNEQFF.

J is TRBJ2-7 and V is TRBV19, with D maybe TRBD2 (5 bases). The CDR3 has 16 amino acids. The germline gives CDR1 LNHDA, CDR2 SQIVND (reference sequence). Deletions cut 3 bases from V and 3 bases from J, with 18 bases between. CDR3 region: CASSMTGRNDLYEQYF. In DNA form, the CDR3 reads TGTGCCAGTAGTATGACGGGAAGGAATGATCTCTACGAGCAGTACTTC.

The chain joins TRBV29-1 to TRBJ2-3, with 8 bases identical to TRBD1. V was clipped by 4 bases and J by 5 bases; unmatched bases: 20. The CDR3 spans 18 residues. Germline V gives CDR1 SQVTM, CDR2 ANQGSEA. In nucleotides, the CDR3 is TGCAGCGTTGTGTCGACAGGGGCTACCACAAGAGCCGGAGATACGCAGTATTTT. Residues: CSVVSTGATTRAGDTQYF.

The rearrangement joins TRBV2 to TRBJ2-5; D is unresolved. The CDR3 is made up of 14 amino acids. V was cut by 0 bases and J by 8 bases, with 13 bases left in between. CDR1 is SNHLY, CDR2 FYNNEI, per germline. The CDR3 nucleotides read TGTGCCAGCAGTGAAGCACCCATTGCGACAACCCAGTACTTC. It yields the protein CASSEAPIATTQYF.

V gene TRBV6-1 combines with J gene TRBJ2-1, with TRBD1 matching 8 bases. Germline CDR1 and CDR2: MNHNS and SASEGT. The junction had 6 bases not matched to a gene; V was cut back by 4 bases and J by 1 base. This CDR3 is 16 amino acids long. CDR3 in amino acids: CASSVSGTGSYNEQFF. The CDR3 DNA follows: TGTGCCAGCAGTGTCTCCGGGACAGGTTCCTACAATGAGCAGTTCTTC.

Concerning this clone itself: This CDR3 is also generated by other DNA sequences in the sample. The chain couples TRBV19 to TRBJ2-7; D is unresolved. The length of the CDR3 is 13 residues. The germline V and J ends were trimmed by 1 base and 4 bases, with 8 bases remaining between them. Per the germline V gene, CDR1 is LNHDA and CDR2 is SQIVND (reference sequence). The CDR3 DNA reads TGTGCCAGTAGTATAGGAGGTGGGTACGAGCAGTACTTC. It is translated as CASSIGGGYEQYF.

The V and J genes are TRBV7-2 and TRBJ2-1; 10 nucleotides align to TRBD2. CDR3 length: 15 amino acids. Germline-derived CDR1 and CDR2 are SGHTA and FQGNSA. V dropped 4 bases and J dropped 9; count of bases not matched to a gene: 9. CDR3 sequence (DNA): TGTGCCAGCAGCTCTAGCGGGGGTGCGGCGGGTGAGCAGTTCTTC. Its protein product is CASSSSGGAAGEQFF.

The sample holds a few counts of this clone. V is TRBV10-3 and J is TRBJ1-1; perhaps TRBD1 as D (5 bases). Trimming stripped 3 bases from V and 5 bases from J, with 16 bases between. The length of the CDR3 is 15 residues. In germline, CDR1 is ENHRY, CDR2 SYGVKD. CDR3 sequence: CAISDPPVGGTEAFF. The CDR3, as DNA: TGTGCCATCAGTGACCCTCCCGTGGGGGGGACTGAAGCTTTCTTT.